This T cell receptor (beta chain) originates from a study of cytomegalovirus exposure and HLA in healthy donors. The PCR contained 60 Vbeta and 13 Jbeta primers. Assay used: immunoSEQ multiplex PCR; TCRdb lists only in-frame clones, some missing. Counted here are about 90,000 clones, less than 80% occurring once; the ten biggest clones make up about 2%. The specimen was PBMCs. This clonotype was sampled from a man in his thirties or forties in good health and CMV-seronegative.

The CDR3 sequence is CASSLPDRARAEAFF. The CDR3 bases are TGTGCCAGCAGCCTACCGGACAGGGCACGGGCTGAAGCTTTCTTT. The chain recombines TRBV7-9 with TRBJ1-1; TRBD1 aligns across 8 bases. Germline V gives CDR1 SEHNR, CDR2 FQNEAQ (reference sequence). The CDR3 covers 15 residues. V was pared by 5 bases and J by 6 bases, with 11 bases of the junction left unmatched. The whole variable domain, filled in from reference TRBV7-9 and TRBJ1-1, reads DTGVSQNPRHKITKRGQNVTFRCDPISEHNRLYWYRQTLGQGPEFLTYFQNEAQLEKSRLLSDRFSAERPKGSFSTLEIQRTEQGDSAMYLCASSLPDRARAEAFFGQGTRLTVV.